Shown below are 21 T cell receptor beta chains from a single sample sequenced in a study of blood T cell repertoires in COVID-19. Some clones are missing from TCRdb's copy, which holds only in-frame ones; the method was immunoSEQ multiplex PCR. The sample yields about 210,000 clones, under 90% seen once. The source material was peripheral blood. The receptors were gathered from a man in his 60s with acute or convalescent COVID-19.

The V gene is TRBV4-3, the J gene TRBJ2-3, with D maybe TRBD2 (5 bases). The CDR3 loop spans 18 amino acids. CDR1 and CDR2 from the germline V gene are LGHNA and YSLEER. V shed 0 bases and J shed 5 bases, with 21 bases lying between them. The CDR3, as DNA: TGCGCCAGCAGCCAAGATCCCGACGGGGTGGCTGATGGAGATACGCAGTATTTT. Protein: CASSQDPDGVADGDTQYF.

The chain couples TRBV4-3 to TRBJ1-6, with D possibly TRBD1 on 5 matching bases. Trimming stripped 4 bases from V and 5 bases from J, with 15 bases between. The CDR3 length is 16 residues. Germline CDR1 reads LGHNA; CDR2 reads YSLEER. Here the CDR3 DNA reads TGCGCCAGCAGCCCATCGACAGTAACTAATAATTCACCCCTCCACTTT. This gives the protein CASSPSTVTNNSPLHF.

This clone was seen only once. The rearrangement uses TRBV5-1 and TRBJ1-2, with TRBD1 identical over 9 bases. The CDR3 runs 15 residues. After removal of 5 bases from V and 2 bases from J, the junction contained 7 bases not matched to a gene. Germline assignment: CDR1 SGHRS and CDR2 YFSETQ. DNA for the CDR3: TGCGCCAGCAGTCCTTCCGGGACAGGGAACTATGGCTACACCTTC. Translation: CASSPSGTGNYGYTF.

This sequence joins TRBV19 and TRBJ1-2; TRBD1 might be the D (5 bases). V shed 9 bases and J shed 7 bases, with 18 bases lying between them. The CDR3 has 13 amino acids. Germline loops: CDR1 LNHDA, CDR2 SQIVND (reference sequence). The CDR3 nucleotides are TGTGCCAGAAGGCCTGGGGGGGAGTCTGGCTACACCTTC. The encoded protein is CARRPGGESGYTF.

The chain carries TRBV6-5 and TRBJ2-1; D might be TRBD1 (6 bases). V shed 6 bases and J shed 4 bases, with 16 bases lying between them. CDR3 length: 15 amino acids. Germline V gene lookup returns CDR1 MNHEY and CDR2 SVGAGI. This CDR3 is CASRLTGDGYNEQFF. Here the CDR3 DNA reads TGTGCCAGCAGGTTGACAGGAGATGGGTACAATGAGCAGTTCTTC.

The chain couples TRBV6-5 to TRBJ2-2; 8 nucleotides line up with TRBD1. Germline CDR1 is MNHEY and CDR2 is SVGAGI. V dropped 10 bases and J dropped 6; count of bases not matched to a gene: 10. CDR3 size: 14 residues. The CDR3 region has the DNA TGTGCCATTCTGACAGGGGCCGGGGCCGGGGAGCTGTTTTTT. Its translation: CAILTGAGAGELFF.

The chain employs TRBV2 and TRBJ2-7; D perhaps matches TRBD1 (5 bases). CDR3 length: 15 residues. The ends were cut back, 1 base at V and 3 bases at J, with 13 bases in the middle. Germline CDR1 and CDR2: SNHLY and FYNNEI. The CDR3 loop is CASSEGGYRYYEQYF. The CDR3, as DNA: TGTGCCAGCAGTGAAGGTGGATACAGGTACTACGAGCAGTACTTC.

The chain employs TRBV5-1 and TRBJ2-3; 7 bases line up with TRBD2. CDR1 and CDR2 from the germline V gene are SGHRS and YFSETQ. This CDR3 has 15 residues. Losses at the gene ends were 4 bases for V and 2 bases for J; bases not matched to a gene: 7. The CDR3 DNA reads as TGCGCCAGCAGCCCATCAGCGGGGACCACAGATACGCAGTATTTT. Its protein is CASSPSAGTTDTQYF.

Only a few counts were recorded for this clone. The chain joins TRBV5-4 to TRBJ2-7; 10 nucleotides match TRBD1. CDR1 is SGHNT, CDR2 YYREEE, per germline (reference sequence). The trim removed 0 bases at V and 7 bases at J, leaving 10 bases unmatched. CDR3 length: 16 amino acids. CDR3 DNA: TGTGCCAGCAGCTTGGCTGGGGACAGGGGCACAGGGGAGCAGTACTTC. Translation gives CASSLAGDRGTGEQYF.

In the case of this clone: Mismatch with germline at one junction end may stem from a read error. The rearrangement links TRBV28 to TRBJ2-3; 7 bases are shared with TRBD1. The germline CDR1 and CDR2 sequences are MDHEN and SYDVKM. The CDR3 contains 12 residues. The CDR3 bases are TGTGCCAGCAGTCCCAGGACAGGTACGCAGTATTTT. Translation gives CASSPRTGTQYF.

This CDR3 reads CASRTGPMNQPQHF. CDR3 nucleotide sequence: TGTGCCAGCAGGACAGGGCCCATGAATCAGCCCCAGCATTTT. The chain links TRBV2 to TRBJ1-5, with 7 bases fitting TRBD1. CDR1 and CDR2 (germline): SNHLY, FYNNEI. The CDR3 sequence is 14 residues long. Trimming cost V 6 bases and J 4 bases; bases outside gene matches: 6.

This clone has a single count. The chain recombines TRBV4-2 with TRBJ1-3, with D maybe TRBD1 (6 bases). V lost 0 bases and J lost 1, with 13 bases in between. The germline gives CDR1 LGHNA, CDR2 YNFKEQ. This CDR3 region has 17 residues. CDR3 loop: CASSQELLTGSGNTIYF. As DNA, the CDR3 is TGTGCCAGCAGCCAAGAACTATTGACAGGATCTGGAAACACCATATATTTT.

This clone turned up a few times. The CDR3 bases are TGTGCCTGGACACGTCTCCGGTATGGCTACACCTTC. The encoded protein is CAWTRLRYGYTF. The rearrangement links TRBV30 to TRBJ1-2; D remains unclear. Trimming left V 4 bases short and J 5 bases short, with 11 bases between. The CDR3 has 12 amino acids. Germline lookup yields CDR1 GTSNPN and CDR2 SVGIG (reference sequence).

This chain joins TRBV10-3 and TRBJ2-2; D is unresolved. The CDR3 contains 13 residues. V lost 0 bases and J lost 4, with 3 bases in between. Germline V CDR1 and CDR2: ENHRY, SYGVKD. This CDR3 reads CAISESSTGELFF. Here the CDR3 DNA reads TGTGCCATCAGTGAGTCTAGCACCGGGGAGCTGTTTTTT.

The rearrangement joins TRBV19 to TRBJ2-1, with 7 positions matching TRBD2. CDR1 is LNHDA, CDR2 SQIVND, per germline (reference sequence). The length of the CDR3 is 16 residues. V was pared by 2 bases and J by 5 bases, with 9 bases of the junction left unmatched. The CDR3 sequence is CASSIIRRERNNEQFF. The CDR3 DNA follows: TGTGCCAGTAGTATAATTCGGCGGGAGCGAAACAATGAGCAGTTCTTC.

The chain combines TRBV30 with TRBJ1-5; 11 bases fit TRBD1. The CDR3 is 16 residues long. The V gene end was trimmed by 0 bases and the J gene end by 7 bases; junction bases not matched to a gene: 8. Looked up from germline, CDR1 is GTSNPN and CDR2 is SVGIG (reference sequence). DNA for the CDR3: TGTGCCTGGAGTGTGGGGACAGGGGGGGCGGTCCAGCCCCAGCATTTT. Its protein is CAWSVGTGGAVQPQHF.

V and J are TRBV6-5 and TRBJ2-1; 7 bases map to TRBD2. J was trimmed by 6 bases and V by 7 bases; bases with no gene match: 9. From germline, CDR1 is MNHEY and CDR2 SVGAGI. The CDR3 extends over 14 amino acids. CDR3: CASNGGGPSNEQFF. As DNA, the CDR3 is TGTGCCAGCAACGGGGGAGGGCCGTCCAATGAGCAGTTCTTC.

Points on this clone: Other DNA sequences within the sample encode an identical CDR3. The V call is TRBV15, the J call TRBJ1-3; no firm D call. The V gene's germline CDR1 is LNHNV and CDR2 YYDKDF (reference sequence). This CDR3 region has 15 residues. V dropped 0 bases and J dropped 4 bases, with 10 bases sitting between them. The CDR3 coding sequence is TGTGCCACCAGCAGAGATTCCGGGTCCGGAAACACCATATATTTT. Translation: CATSRDSGSGNTIYF.

CDR3 protein: CAWSVRRGFGQETQYF. CDR3 coding DNA: TGTGCCTGGAGTGTAAGGAGGGGTTTTGGGCAAGAGACCCAGTACTTC. The rearrangement joins TRBV30 to TRBJ2-5, with D possibly TRBD2 on 6 matching bases. The CDR3 sequence is 16 residues long. CDR1 GTSNPN and CDR2 SVGIG come from the germline V gene (reference sequence). With 0 bases removed from V and 2 bases from J, the gap between germline ends came to 16 bases.

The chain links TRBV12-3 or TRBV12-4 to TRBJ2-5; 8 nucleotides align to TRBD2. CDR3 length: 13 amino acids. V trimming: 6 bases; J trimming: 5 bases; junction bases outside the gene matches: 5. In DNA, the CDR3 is TGTGCCAGCAGCGGGGGGGCAGGCGAGACCCAGTACTTC. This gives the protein CASSGGAGETQYF.

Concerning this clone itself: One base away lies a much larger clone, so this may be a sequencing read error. CDR3 sequence (DNA): TGTGCCAGCAGTACAGGGAATGGCTACACCTTC. Its protein is CASSTGNGYTF. This chain connects TRBV2 to TRBJ1-2; D is possibly TRBD1 (6 bases). The CDR3 covers 11 residues. The V gene lost 5 bases and the J gene lost 6 bases, with 7 bases spanning the gap. Germline CDR1 is SNHLY and CDR2 is FYNNEI.